The rows below give T cell receptor beta chains drawn from one sample of a study of shared clonotypes between healthy human individuals. Sequenced by immunoSEQ multiplex PCR; TCRdb stores in-frame clones only, minus some. The repertoire holds over a million clones, roughly 96% seen once, with roughly 1.1% in the top ten. Sequencing was performed on naive CD4+ T cells sorted from blood. Every receptor here comes from a young man in good health. CDR3s include the opening cysteine and the closing phenylalanine or tryptophan. D genes are given only for firm matches. Part of the rows lack a size; the others show once, few, many or a class for expanded clones.

clone_size	d_call	cdr3_length	v_call	j_call	cdr3_nt	cdr3_aa
NA	NA	11	TRBV21-1	TRBJ2-1	TGTGCCAGCAGCAAAGGAAATGAGCAGTTCTTC	CASSKGNEQFF
NA	NA	13	TRBV2	TRBJ1-2	TGTGCCAGCAGTGTTGGCCCCTCTAATGGCTACACCTTC	CASSVGPSNGYTF
NA	NA	17	TRBV28	TRBJ1-2	TGTGCCAGCAGTCCGGTGGTGTGGGACACCGATGGCTATGGCTACACCTTC	CASSPVVWDTDGYGYTF
NA	NA	18	TRBV5-4	TRBJ2-5	TGTGCCAGCTCCGGACCTGGGCGGAGAAGGGCGGGTCAAGAGACCCAGTACTTC	CASSGPGRRRAGQETQYF
once	NA	13	TRBV7-2	TRBJ2-7	TGTGCCGGGGCGATGGTACAGGGCTACGAGCAGTACTTC	CAGAMVQGYEQYF
once	NA	17	TRBV11-2	TRBJ1-2	TGTGCCAGCAACCCTTATGGGAAGAGGGGAGGGAGCTATGGCTACACCTTC	CASNPYGKRGGSYGYTF
once	NA	12	TRBV7-9	TRBJ2-7	TGTGCCAGCAGCGGCAGGGTGGGGGAGCAGTACTTC	CASSGRVGEQYF
few	NA	14	TRBV7-9	TRBJ2-3	TGTGCCAGCAGCCAGGGTATCGGCACAGATACGCAGTATTTT	CASSQGIGTDTQYF
NA	NA	10	TRBV20-1	TRBJ2-5	TGCAGTGCTAGACAGGAGACCCAGTACTTC	CSARQETQYF
NA	NA	13	TRBV6-4	TRBJ2-1	TGTGCCAGCGGGAGCGATGGTTCTGGTGAGCAGTTCTTC	CASGSDGSGEQFF
NA	NA	13	TRBV19	TRBJ2-5	TGTGCCAGTAGTATAAGGGGGACTGGGACCCAGTACTTC	CASSIRGTGTQYF
NA	TRBD2	12	TRBV28	TRBJ2-7	TGTGGAAGCGGGATTCGGTCATTCGAGCAGTACTTC	CGSGIRSFEQYF
NA	NA	14	TRBV7-9	TRBJ2-7	TGTGCCAGCAGCTTCGTCAGCGACTCCTACGAGCAGTACTTC	CASSFVSDSYEQYF
NA	TRBD1	15	TRBV9	TRBJ1-3	TGTGCCAGCAGCTCACAGGGGTCTCTCGGAAACACCATATATTTT	CASSSQGSLGNTIYF
NA	NA	16	TRBV7-8	TRBJ2-7	TGTGCCAGCAGCCCGAATTTCGGGACAAACCACTACGAGCAGTACTTC	CASSPNFGTNHYEQYF
NA	NA	14	TRBV5-4	TRBJ2-1	TGTGCCAGCAGCTTCCAAGGGAATTACAATGAGCAGTTCTTC	CASSFQGNYNEQFF
NA	TRBD1	14	TRBV5-1	TRBJ2-7	TGCGCCAGCAGCCCCAGGACAGGGTCCTACGAGCAGTACTTC	CASSPRTGSYEQYF
NA	NA	14	TRBV28	TRBJ2-5	TGTGCCAGCAGGCCTTGGCAGCCGCAAGAGACCCAGTACTTC	CASRPWQPQETQYF
once	NA	15	TRBV5-4	TRBJ2-7	TGTGCCAGCAGCCTGCGGGGACCTGCCTCCTACGAGCAGTACTTC	CASSLRGPASYEQYF
NA	NA	13	TRBV9	TRBJ2-1	TGTGCCAGCAGCGTAGTCACTAGCAATGAGCAGTTCTTC	CASSVVTSNEQFF
once	TRBD1	18	TRBV28	TRBJ1-1	TGTGCCAGCGCTAGAAATCTTGGGGGACAGGGCAGGAACACTGAAGCTTTCTTT	CASARNLGGQGRNTEAFF
once	TRBD1	16	TRBV7-4	TRBJ2-7	TGTGCCAGCAGCCTCGTGACAGGGGGGGCCTCCTACGAGCAGTACTTC	CASSLVTGGASYEQYF
once	NA	15	TRBV27	TRBJ2-5	TGTGCCAGCAGCCACCGGGGCACGGGACAAGAGACCCAGTACTTC	CASSHRGTGQETQYF
NA	NA	13	TRBV28	TRBJ1-5	TGTGCCAGCAGTAGCCAGTCAAATCAGCCCCAGCATTTT	CASSSQSNQPQHF
NA	NA	15	TRBV28	TRBJ1-3	TGTGCCAGCAAGGGCAGAGGGGCACTCGGAAACACCATATATTTT	CASKGRGALGNTIYF
NA	TRBD2	15	TRBV5-1	TRBJ2-2	TGCGCCAGCAGCGTTAGCGGGAGGGCCGGAGGGGAGCTGTTTTTT	CASSVSGRAGGELFF
NA	NA	13	TRBV5-4	TRBJ2-3	TGTGCCAGCAGCCTCGGAACCACAGATACGCAGTATTTT	CASSLGTTDTQYF
NA	NA	15	TRBV19	TRBJ1-2	TGTGCCAGTAGTATTTTCCGGGACACATCTTATGGCTACACCTTC	CASSIFRDTSYGYTF
NA	NA	13	TRBV18	TRBJ2-3	TGTGCCAGCTCACCCATAGAGCGAGGTACGCAGTATTTT	CASSPIERGTQYF
NA	NA	15	TRBV27	TRBJ2-7	TGTGCCAGCAGTTTAAGGGGGGGCAGACCGTACGAGCAGTACTTC	CASSLRGGRPYEQYF
NA	NA	12	TRBV5-1	TRBJ2-5	TGCGCCAGCAGCTTGGCGGGGGAGACCCAGTACTTC	CASSLAGETQYF
NA	NA	16	TRBV4-1	TRBJ1-1	TGCGCCAGCAGCCAAGAACGCAGAGGGAGTGGCACTGAAGCTTTCTTT	CASSQERRGSGTEAFF
once	TRBD2	17	TRBV7-3	TRBJ2-1	TGTGCCAGCAGCCCAACCGGGACTAGCGGGAGGGGCAATGAGCAGTTCTTC	CASSPTGTSGRGNEQFF
NA	NA	15	TRBV29-1	TRBJ1-3	TGCAGCGTTGAAAAGCAGGCCGTCTCTGGAAACACCATATATTTT	CSVEKQAVSGNTIYF
NA	NA	14	TRBV5-6	TRBJ2-5	TGTGCCAGCGGTCCTAAAAAAAGACAAGAGACCCAGTACTTC	CASGPKKRQETQYF
NA	NA	15	TRBV7-6	TRBJ1-1	TGTGCCAGCAGCTTAGCGGGAATAGGACCGGGTGAAGCTTTCTTT	CASSLAGIGPGEAFF
NA	NA	16	TRBV5-5	TRBJ2-3	TGTGCCAGCAGCTTGGCCATCAGTTCGGGCACAGATACGCAGTATTTT	CASSLAISSGTDTQYF
NA	NA	13	TRBV27	TRBJ2-5	TGTGCCAGCAGTTTCGACAGCCAAGAGACCCAGTACTTC	CASSFDSQETQYF
NA	NA	15	TRBV4-1	TRBJ2-7	TGCGCCAGCAGCCCAAACCCCTCTTTCTACTACGAGCAGTACTTC	CASSPNPSFYYEQYF
NA	NA	13	TRBV25-1	TRBJ1-2	TGTGCCAGCAGTGCGGGGGTCAACTATGGCTACACCTTC	CASSAGVNYGYTF
NA	NA	11	TRBV10-3	TRBJ2-1	TGTGCCATCAGTGATTACAATGAGCAGTTCTTC	CAISDYNEQFF
NA	TRBD1	14	TRBV5-4	TRBJ2-3	TGTGCCAGCAGCTCACAGGGGGCGACAGATACGCAGTATTTT	CASSSQGATDTQYF
NA	NA	12	TRBV6-5	TRBJ1-1	TGTGCCAGCAGCTTTACAGGTGCCGAAGCTTTCTTT	CASSFTGAEAFF
NA	NA	14	TRBV5-6	TRBJ1-5	TGTGCCAGCAGCTTGGGAGTGGGCTTTATGGCCCAGCATTTT	CASSLGVGFMAQHF
NA	NA	15	TRBV9	TRBJ2-1	TGTGCCAGCAGCCCAAGCAGGGTTATGGCCACTGAGCAGTTCTTC	CASSPSRVMATEQFF
NA	NA	15	TRBV5-4	TRBJ2-5	TGTGCCAGCAGCCCGGCAGGGCGGTACCAAGAGACCCAGTACTTC	CASSPAGRYQETQYF
NA	NA	11	TRBV6-6	TRBJ2-7	TGTGCCAGCAGCCGGATATCCGAGCAGTACTTC	CASSRISEQYF
NA	NA	17	TRBV2	TRBJ1-5	TGTGCCAGCAGTTGGGGACCTAGGGAGGGGAGGTGGCAGCCCCAGCATTTT	CASSWGPREGRWQPQHF
NA	TRBD1	16	TRBV5-1	TRBJ1-4	TGCGCCAGCAGCATCGGACAGGGTTCTGCTAATGAAAAACTGTTTTTT	CASSIGQGSANEKLFF
NA	TRBD1	17	TRBV5-4	TRBJ2-3	TGTGCCAGCAGCTCGGGGACAGGGGCCTATAGGGCAGATACGCAGTATTTT	CASSSGTGAYRADTQYF
NA	NA	14	TRBV6-1	TRBJ1-5	TGTGCCAGCAGTGAACTCGTCCCGGGGCAGCCCCAGCATTTT	CASSELVPGQPQHF
NA	NA	14	TRBV5-4	TRBJ2-2	TGTGCCAGCAGCCCTGGAGGGATGGTCGGGGAGCTGTTTTTT	CASSPGGMVGELFF